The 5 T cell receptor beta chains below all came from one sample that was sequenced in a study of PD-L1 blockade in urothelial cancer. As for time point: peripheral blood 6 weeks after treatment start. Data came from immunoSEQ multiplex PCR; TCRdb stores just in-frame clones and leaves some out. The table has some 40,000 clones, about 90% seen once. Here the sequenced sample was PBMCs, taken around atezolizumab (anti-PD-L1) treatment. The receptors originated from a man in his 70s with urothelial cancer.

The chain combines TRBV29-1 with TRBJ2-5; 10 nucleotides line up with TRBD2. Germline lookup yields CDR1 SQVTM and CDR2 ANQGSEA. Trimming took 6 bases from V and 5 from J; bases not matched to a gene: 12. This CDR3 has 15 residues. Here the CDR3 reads CSVTTTGLAMETQYF. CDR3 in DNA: TGCAGCGTAACCACTACGGGACTAGCGATGGAGACCCAGTACTTC.

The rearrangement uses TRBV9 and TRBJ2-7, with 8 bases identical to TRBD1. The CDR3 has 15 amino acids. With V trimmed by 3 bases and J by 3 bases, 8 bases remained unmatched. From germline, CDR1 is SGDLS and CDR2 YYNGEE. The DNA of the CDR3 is TGTGCCAGCAGCGCTTTTCCCGGGACAGGCTACGAGCAGTACTTC. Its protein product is CASSAFPGTGYEQYF.

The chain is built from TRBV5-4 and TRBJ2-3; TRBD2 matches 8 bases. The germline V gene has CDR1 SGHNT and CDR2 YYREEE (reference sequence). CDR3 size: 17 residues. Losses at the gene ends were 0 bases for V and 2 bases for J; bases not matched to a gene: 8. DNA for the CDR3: TGTGCCAGCAGCTTGGCCGGTCCTAGCGGGTTCACAGATACGCAGTATTTT. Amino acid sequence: CASSLAGPSGFTDTQYF.

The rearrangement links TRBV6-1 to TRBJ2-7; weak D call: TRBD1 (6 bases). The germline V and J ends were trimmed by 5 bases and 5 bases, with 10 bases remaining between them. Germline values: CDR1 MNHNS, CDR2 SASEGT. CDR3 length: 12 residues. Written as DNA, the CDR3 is TGTGCCAGCAGTTCTACAGGGAACGAGCAGTACTTC. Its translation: CASSSTGNEQYF.

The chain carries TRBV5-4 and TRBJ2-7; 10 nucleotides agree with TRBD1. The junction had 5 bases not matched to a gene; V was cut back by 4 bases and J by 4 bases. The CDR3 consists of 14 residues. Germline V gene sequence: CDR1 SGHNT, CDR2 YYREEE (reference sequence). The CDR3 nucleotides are TGTGCCAGCAGCGACAGGGGGCGCGAGTACGAGCAGTACTTC. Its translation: CASSDRGREYEQYF.